This T cell receptor beta chain was identified during a study of T cells in localized non-small cell lung cancer. Study-wide points: The study linked higher blood T cell density to longer overall survival.

Using immunoSEQ multiplex PCR, the repertoire was profiled, and TCRdb retains in-frame clones only, with some absent. The table records 29,000 or so clones, 88% of them present only once. Comments on this clone: Its antigen is as yet unknown. The conserved final phenylalanine or tryptophan is absent from the CDR3, which likely points to a read error. No DNA is shown, since the ends of the CDR3 on it are uncertain; the CDR3 is the one TCRdb lists.

Including both end residues, the CDR3 is 15 amino acids long. Germline V gene lookup returns CDR1 MNHNY and CDR2 SVGAGI (reference sequence). Specimen: peripheral blood, collected before any cancer treatment. The sequence was collected from a female donor of 60 years or more with stage III squamous cell lung carcinoma. This chain links TRBV6-6 with TRBJ1-1; TRBD1, the table's D call, lacks a check against the DNA. CDR3 residues: CAVERGKGTLKLSFL.